The 12 T cell receptor beta chains in this list originate from one sample, sequenced in a study of Graves' ophthalmopathy and Graves' hyperthyroidism. Amplification of TCR beta CDR3 regions used RNA transcripts. The authors performed first-round RT-PCR with HTBI primers and then a second-round multiplex PCR. A single record per CDR3 protein comes from TCRdb applying MiXCR to the multiplex PCR reads. The sample includes roughly 480,000 distinct CDR3 sequences, over 13% of them seen just once. Input material: blood. The receptors were sampled from a young woman with Graves' ophthalmopathy.

This clonotype was counted many times. The chain has TRBV7-2 and TRBJ2-4, with 12 bases that match TRBD1. V trimming: 5 bases; J trimming: 6 bases; junction bases outside the gene matches: 5. Germline CDR1 reads SGHTA; CDR2 reads FQGNSA. This CDR3 is 15 amino acids long. The CDR3 here is CASSPGTGGGNIQYF. CDR3 sequence (DNA): TGTGCCAGCAGCCCCGGGACAGGGGGCGGAAACATTCAGTACTTC.

This clonotype was counted at least ten times. The CDR3 here is CSVEIRDPYEQYF. In DNA form, the CDR3 reads TGCAGCGTTGAGATTCGGGACCCCTACGAGCAGTACTTC. The V and J genes are TRBV29-1 and TRBJ2-7; perhaps D is TRBD1 or TRBD2 (5 bases each). The CDR3 is made up of 13 amino acids. Trimming removed 3 bases at V and 2 bases at J, with 11 bases between. Germline CDR1 and CDR2: SQVTM and ANQGSEA.

The chain links TRBV12-3 or TRBV12-4 to TRBJ1-2; TRBD1 agrees at 9 bases. CDR3 size: 15 residues. V was clipped by 2 bases and J by 2 bases; unmatched bases: 3. CDR3 nucleotide sequence: TGTGCCAGCAGTTTAAAACAGGGGGCCAACTATGGCTACACCTTC. Protein product: CASSLKQGANYGYTF.

This clonotype was observed many times. One end of the junction is discordant with germline, which a read error may explain. V usage is TRBV27 and J usage is TRBJ2-2, with a weak D call TRBD1 (6 bases). The CDR3 has 12 residues. The germline V gene encodes CDR1 MNHEY and CDR2 SMNVEV (reference sequence). The CDR3: CASGRDTGELVF. The CDR3 coding sequence is TGTGCCAGCGGTCGGGACACCGGGGAGCTGGTTTTT.

This clonotype was observed at least ten times. The chain is built from TRBV6-5 and TRBJ1-6; D may be TRBD1 (6 bases). V lost 2 bases, J lost 2 bases, and 10 bases lay in between. Germline V gene sequence: CDR1 MNHEY, CDR2 SVGAGI. This CDR3 has 16 residues. The CDR3 loop reads CASSYRQGPYNSPLHF. CDR3 nucleotides: TGTGCCAGCAGTTACCGGCAGGGGCCCTATAATTCACCCCTCCACTTT.

In its sample, this clonotype was seen many times. J is TRBJ1-1 and V is TRBV7-2, with a weak D call TRBD1 (5 bases). The V gene's germline CDR1 is SGHTA and CDR2 FQGNSA. The V end was cut by 4 bases, the J end by 7 bases, with 13 bases between. This CDR3 contains 13 residues. The CDR3 here is CASSSWDGYEAFF. In DNA form, the CDR3 reads TGTGCCAGCAGCTCCTGGGACGGTTATGAAGCTTTCTTT.

The chain recombines TRBV4-1 with TRBJ2-7; D could derive from TRBD1 or TRBD2 (5 bases each). Germline V gene data show CDR1 as MGHRA and CDR2 as YSYEKL. This CDR3 has 14 residues. Trimming took off 1 base at V and 0 bases at J, with 7 bases between the two ends. CDR3 sequence reads: CASSQGGFSYEQYF. The CDR3 bases are TGCGCCAGCAGCCAAGGGGGGTTCTCCTACGAGCAGTACTTC.

This clonotype was recorded many times. CDR3 residues: CASSLGAGRRNGELFF. In DNA form, the CDR3 reads TGTGCCAGCAGTTTAGGGGCAGGGAGGAGAAACGGGGAGCTGTTTTTT. The J gene is TRBJ2-2, the V gene TRBV12-3 or TRBV12-4, with D perhaps TRBD2 (6 bases). V was cut by 1 base and J by 7 bases, with 16 bases left in between. This CDR3 contains 16 residues.

The sample holds many counts of this clonotype. With a much larger clone just one base away, this may be a read error. The rearrangement links TRBV20-1 to TRBJ2-5; TRBD2 agrees at 7 bases. CDR1 is DFQATT and CDR2 is SNEGSKA in the germline V gene (reference sequence). The length of the CDR3 is 14 residues. V shed 3 bases and J 1 base; nucleotides not matched to a gene: 5. CDR3 nucleotide sequence: TGCAGTGCTAGGGGGGGGAGCAGCCAAGAGACCCAGTACTTC. As protein: CSARGGSSQETQYF.

This clonotype was found many times. The rearrangement joins TRBV28 to TRBJ1-2; possibly TRBD1 for D (6 bases). Trimming removed 6 bases from V and 8 bases from J, with 25 bases in between. The CDR3 extends over 16 amino acids. CDR1 and CDR2 (germline): MDHEN, SYDVKM. This chain's CDR3 is CASRLTGAIPRGGYTF. CDR3 coding DNA: TGTGCCAGCAGGCTCACGGGGGCGATCCCTCGAGGGGGCTACACCTTC.

This clonotype was found many times. The V call is TRBV24-1, the J call TRBJ1-2; no definite D call. The CDR3 is 9 amino acids. Between the trimmed V and J ends, which lost 10 bases and 8 bases, there was a span of 7 bases. Germline CDR1 is KGHDR and CDR2 is SFDVKD. CDR3 residues: CATIPGYTF. As DNA, the CDR3 is TGTGCCACGATCCCCGGCTACACCTTC.

This clonotype was detected many times. The rearrangement joins TRBV6-5 to TRBJ2-7; D may match TRBD1 or TRBD2 (5 bases each). Germline lookup yields CDR1 MNHEY and CDR2 SVGAGI. CDR3 size: 14 residues. V lost 3 bases and J 7 bases, leaving 16 bases between the germline ends. The chain's CDR3 is CASSYSRGSGEQYF. CDR3 sequence (DNA): TGTGCCAGCAGTTATAGTAGGGGATCGGGGGAGCAGTACTTC.